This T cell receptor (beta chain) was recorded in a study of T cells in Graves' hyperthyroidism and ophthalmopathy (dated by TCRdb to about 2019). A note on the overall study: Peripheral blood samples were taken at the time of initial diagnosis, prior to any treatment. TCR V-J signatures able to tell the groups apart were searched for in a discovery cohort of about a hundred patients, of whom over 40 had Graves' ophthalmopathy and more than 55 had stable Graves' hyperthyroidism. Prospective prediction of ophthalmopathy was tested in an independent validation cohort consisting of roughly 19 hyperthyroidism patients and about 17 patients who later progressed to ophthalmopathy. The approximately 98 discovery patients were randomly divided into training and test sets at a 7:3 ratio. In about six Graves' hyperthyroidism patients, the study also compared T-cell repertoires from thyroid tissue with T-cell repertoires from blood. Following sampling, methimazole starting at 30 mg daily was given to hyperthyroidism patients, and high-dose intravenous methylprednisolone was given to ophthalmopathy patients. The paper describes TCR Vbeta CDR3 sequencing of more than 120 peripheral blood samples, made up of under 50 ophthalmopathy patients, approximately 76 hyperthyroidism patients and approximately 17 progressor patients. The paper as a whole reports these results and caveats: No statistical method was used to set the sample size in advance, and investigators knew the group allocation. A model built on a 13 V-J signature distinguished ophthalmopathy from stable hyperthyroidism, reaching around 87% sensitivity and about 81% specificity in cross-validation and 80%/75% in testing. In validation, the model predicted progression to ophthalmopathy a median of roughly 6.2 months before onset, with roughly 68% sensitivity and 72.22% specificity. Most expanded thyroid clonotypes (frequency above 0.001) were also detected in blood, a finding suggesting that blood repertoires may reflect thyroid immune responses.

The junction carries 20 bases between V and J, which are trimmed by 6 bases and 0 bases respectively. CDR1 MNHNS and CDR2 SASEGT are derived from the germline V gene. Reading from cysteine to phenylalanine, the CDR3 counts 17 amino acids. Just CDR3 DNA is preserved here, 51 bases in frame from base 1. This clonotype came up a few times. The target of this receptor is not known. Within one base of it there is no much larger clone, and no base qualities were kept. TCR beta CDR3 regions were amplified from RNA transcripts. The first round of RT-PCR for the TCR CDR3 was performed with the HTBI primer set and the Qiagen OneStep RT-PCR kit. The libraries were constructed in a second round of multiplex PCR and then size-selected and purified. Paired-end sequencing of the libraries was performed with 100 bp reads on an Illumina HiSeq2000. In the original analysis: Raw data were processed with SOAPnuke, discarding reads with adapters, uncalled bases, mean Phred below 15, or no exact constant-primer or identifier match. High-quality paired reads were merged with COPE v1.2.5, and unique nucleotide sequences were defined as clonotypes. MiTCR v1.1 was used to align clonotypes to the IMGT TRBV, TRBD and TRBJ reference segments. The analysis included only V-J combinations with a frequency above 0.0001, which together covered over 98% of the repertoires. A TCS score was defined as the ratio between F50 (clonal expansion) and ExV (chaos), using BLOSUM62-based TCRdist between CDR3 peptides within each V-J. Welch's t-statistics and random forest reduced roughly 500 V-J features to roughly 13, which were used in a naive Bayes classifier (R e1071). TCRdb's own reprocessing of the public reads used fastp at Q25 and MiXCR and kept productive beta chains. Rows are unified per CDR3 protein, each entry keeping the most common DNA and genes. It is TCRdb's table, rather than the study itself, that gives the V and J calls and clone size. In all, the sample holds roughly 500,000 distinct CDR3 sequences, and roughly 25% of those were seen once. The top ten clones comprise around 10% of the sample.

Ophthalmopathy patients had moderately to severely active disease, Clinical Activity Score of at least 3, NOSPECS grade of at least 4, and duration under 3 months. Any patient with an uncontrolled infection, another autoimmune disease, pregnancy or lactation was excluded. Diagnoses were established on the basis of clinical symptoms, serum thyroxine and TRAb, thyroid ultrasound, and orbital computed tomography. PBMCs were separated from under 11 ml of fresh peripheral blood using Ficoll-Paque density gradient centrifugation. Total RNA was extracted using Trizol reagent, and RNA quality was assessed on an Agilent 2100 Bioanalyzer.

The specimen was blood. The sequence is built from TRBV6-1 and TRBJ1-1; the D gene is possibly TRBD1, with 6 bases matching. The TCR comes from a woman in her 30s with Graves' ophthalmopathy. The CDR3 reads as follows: CASRSSFRTVMNTEAFF. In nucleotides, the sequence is TGTGCCAGCAGGAGTTCCTTCCGGACAGTGATGAACACTGAAGCTTTCTTT.